These 10 T cell receptor beta chains were all obtained from the same sample, sequenced in a study of blood T cell repertoires in COVID-19. The assay was immunoSEQ multiplex PCR, and TCRdb's table has in-frame clones only and misses some. This table holds 270,000 or so clones, around 86% found once. Sequenced input: peripheral blood. Receptor source: a woman aged 55-75 years with active or convalescent COVID-19.

This sequence joins TRBV3-1 (or the pseudogene TRBV3-2) and TRBJ2-3; 7 nucleotides match TRBD2. CDR1 and CDR2 (germline): LGHDT, YNNKEL (reference sequence). J gave up 3 bases and V 7 bases, and 10 bases lay outside the gene matches. This CDR3 spans 15 amino acids. CDR3 amino acids: CASTGGGGRTDTQYF. For the CDR3, the DNA is TGTGCCAGCACCGGAGGCGGGGGAAGGACAGATACGCAGTATTTT.

This sequence joins TRBV19 and TRBJ2-3, with 13 bases aligning to TRBD2. Per germline, CDR1 LNHDA and CDR2 SQIVND (reference sequence). The V gene end was trimmed by 5 bases and the J gene end by 6 bases; junction bases not matched to a gene: 8. This CDR3 spans 16 amino acids. CDR3 in DNA: TGTGCCAGTAGTGGCTTGGGACTAGCGGGGCCCGATACGCAGTATTTT. Its translation is CASSGLGLAGPDTQYF. The complete variable domain, with remaining parts taken from reference TRBV19 and TRBJ2-3, reads DGGITQSPKYLFRKEGQNVTLSCEQNLNHDAMYWYRQDPGQGLRLIYYSQIVNDFQKGDIAEGYSVSREKKESFPLTVTSAQKNPTAFYLCASSGLGLAGPDTQYFGPGTRLTVL.

This chain uses TRBV6-5 with TRBJ2-7, with no clear D. The germline gives CDR1 MNHEY, CDR2 SVGAGI. The germline V and J ends were trimmed by 9 bases and 0 bases, with 12 bases remaining between them. The CDR3 covers 13 residues. CDR3 amino acids: CASRPPSSYEQYF. The CDR3 bases are TGTGCCAGTCGTCCCCCGAGCTCCTACGAGCAGTACTTC.

V usage is TRBV5-1 and J usage is TRBJ2-1; TRBD2 aligns across 8 bases. The CDR3 extends over 15 amino acids. V lost 1 base to trimming and J lost 4 bases; unmatched junction nucleotides: 4. CDR1 and CDR2 from the germline V gene are SGHRS and YFSETQ. This CDR3 is CASSLSGGEYNEQFF. The CDR3, as DNA: TGCGCCAGCAGCTTGTCCGGGGGGGAATACAATGAGCAGTTCTTC.

The rearrangement joins TRBV4-3 to TRBJ2-1, with a possible D match to TRBD1 (7 bases). V dropped 3 bases and J dropped 7 bases, with 16 bases sitting between them. Germline V gene lookup returns CDR1 LGHNA and CDR2 YSLEER. CDR3 size: 15 residues. In DNA form, the CDR3 reads TGCGCCAGCAGCCAGGAGGGGGCGCGGTGGAATGAGCAGTTCTTC. Its translation is CASSQEGARWNEQFF.

The chain recombines TRBV7-8 with TRBJ1-2; maybe TRBD1 (6 bases). Germline CDR1 and CDR2: SGHVS and FQNEAQ. The CDR3 totals 15 residues. V shed 5 bases and J shed 7 bases, with 20 bases lying between them. In nucleotides, the CDR3 is TGTGCCAGCAGCCCACCTACCCGGGGACAAGGTGGCTACACCTTC. Its translation: CASSPPTRGQGGYTF.

This sequence joins TRBV11-2 and TRBJ2-2, with D possibly TRBD2 on 5 matching bases. The CDR3 sequence is 14 residues long. Germline values: CDR1 SGHAT, CDR2 FQNNGV. Trimming removed 4 bases at V and 4 bases at J, with 10 bases between. The CDR3 sequence: CASSSRGSTGELFF. The DNA of the CDR3 is TGTGCCAGCAGCTCCCGAGGGAGCACCGGGGAGCTGTTTTTT. The variable domain in full, with the rest retrieved from reference TRBV11-2 and TRBJ2-2, is EAGVAQSPRYKIIEKRQSVAFWCNPISGHATLYWYQQILGQGPKLLIQFQNNGVVDDSQLPKDRFSAERLKGVDSTLKIQPAKLEDSAVYLCASSSRGSTGELFFGEGSRLTVL.

The V and J genes are TRBV7-8 and TRBJ1-2; unclear D gene. Germline-derived CDR1 and CDR2 are SGHVS and FQNEAQ. This CDR3 contains 14 residues. The V end lost 1 base, the J end lost 4 bases, and 10 bases lay between the germline ends. This CDR3 reads CASSLGSGSYGYTF. The CDR3 bases are TGTGCCAGCAGCTTAGGGTCGGGGAGCTATGGCTACACCTTC.

This clone was recorded once. J is TRBJ1-1 and V is TRBV19, with D perhaps TRBD1 (5 bases). Trimming pared 3 bases from V and 3 bases from J, leaving 8 bases between. Germline values: CDR1 LNHDA, CDR2 SQIVND (reference sequence). This CDR3 has 13 amino acids. CDR3 sequence (DNA): TGTGCCAGTAGTATCCCGGGGGACACTGAAGCTTTCTTT. Amino acid sequence: CASSIPGDTEAFF.

This chain connects TRBV5-1 to TRBJ2-3; 7 nucleotides align to TRBD1. Germline values: CDR1 SGHRS, CDR2 YFSETQ. V was pared by 4 bases and J by 6 bases, with 11 bases of the junction left unmatched. This CDR3 is 15 amino acids long. Here the CDR3 reads CASSPSTGPLDTQYF. The DNA for the CDR3 is TGCGCCAGCAGCCCCTCGACAGGGCCATTGGATACGCAGTATTTT. Supplemented by reference TRBV5-1 and TRBJ2-3, the full variable domain reads KAGVTQTPRYLIKTRGQQVTLSCSPISGHRSVSWYQQTPGQGLQFLFEYFSETQRNKGNFPGRFSGRQFSNSRSEMNVSTLELGDSALYLCASSPSTGPLDTQYFGPGTRLTVL.